The 10 T cell receptor beta chains in this list originate from one sample, sequenced in a study of cytomegalovirus exposure and HLA in healthy donors. PCR was performed using 60 Vbeta and 13 Jbeta primers. Repertoires were generated with immunoSEQ multiplex PCR, while TCRdb's copy carries only in-frame clones and drops some. The sample carries over 100,000 clones, 79% recorded once. Sequenced sample: PBMCs. The receptor source for this set is a young woman in good health and CMV-seropositive.

The genes are TRBV30 and TRBJ2-1; 7 bases map to TRBD1. Per the germline V gene, CDR1 is GTSNPN and CDR2 is SVGIG (reference sequence). The CDR3 sequence is 14 residues long. The ends lost 5 bases at V and 1 base at J; junction bases unmatched: 5. The CDR3: CAWHRGLSYNEQFF. The CDR3 DNA follows: TGTGCCTGGCACAGGGGCCTTTCCTACAATGAGCAGTTCTTC.

This clone was seen a few times. This sequence joins TRBV19 and TRBJ1-4; 9 nucleotides match TRBD1. The CDR3 is 15 residues long. V shed 6 bases, J shed 3 bases, and the junction held 5 bases outside the gene matches. Germline lookup yields CDR1 LNHDA and CDR2 SQIVND (reference sequence). Written as DNA, the CDR3 is TGTGCCAGTAGGGACAGGGGATCGTCTAATGAAAAACTGTTTTTT. Protein sequence: CASRDRGSSNEKLFF.

This clone was counted once. DNA of the CDR3: TGTGCCAGCACTGAACAGGGTACAAGATATGGCTACACCTTC. Translated: CASTEQGTRYGYTF. The genes are TRBV6-6 and TRBJ1-2, with TRBD1 as a possible D gene (6 bases). V dropped 7 bases and J dropped 5 bases, with 17 bases sitting between them. Per the germline V gene, CDR1 is MNHNY and CDR2 is SVGAGI (reference sequence). The CDR3 is made up of 14 amino acids.

The chain couples TRBV19 to TRBJ2-6; 7 nucleotides line up with TRBD2. V dropped 7 bases and J dropped 2; count of bases not matched to a gene: 11. Per the germline V gene, CDR1 is LNHDA and CDR2 is SQIVND (reference sequence). The CDR3 spans 17 residues. The CDR3 loop is CASMGGNPDTGANVLTF. The CDR3 nucleotides are TGTGCCAGTATGGGGGGGAACCCCGACACTGGGGCCAACGTCCTGACTTTC.

The J gene is TRBJ2-5, the V gene TRBV14; 9 nucleotides line up with TRBD2. After removal of 6 bases from V and 5 bases from J, the junction contained 13 bases not matched to a gene. CDR3 length equals 16 residues. Germline V gene lookup returns CDR1 SGHDN and CDR2 FVKESK. CDR3 protein: CASSQKSGRPGETQYF. CDR3 coding DNA: TGTGCCAGCAGTCAAAAAAGCGGGAGGCCTGGGGAGACCCAGTACTTC.

This clone was observed a handful of times. The V and J genes are TRBV10-3 and TRBJ2-4; D possibly corresponds to TRBD1 (6 bases). Trimming shortened V by 5 bases and J by 7 bases, and 18 bases separated the two germline ends. Germline lookup yields CDR1 ENHRY and CDR2 SYGVKD. This CDR3 has 15 residues. CDR3: CAISTHREPANIQYF. CDR3 DNA: TGTGCCATCAGTACCCACAGGGAGCCGGCGAACATTCAGTACTTC.

This chain connects TRBV18 to TRBJ2-1; the D gene is possibly TRBD1 (6 bases). In germline, CDR1 is KGHSH, CDR2 LQKENI. CDR3 length equals 13 residues. V lost 4 bases and J 5 bases, leaving 9 bases between the germline ends. CDR3 in DNA: TGTGCCAGCTCACTTAGGACAGACAATGAGCAGTTCTTC. Encoded protein: CASSLRTDNEQFF.

This chain uses TRBV5-1 with TRBJ2-2; TRBD2 matches 11 bases. The CDR3 runs 17 residues. Germline CDR1 reads SGHRS; CDR2 reads YFSETQ. Trimming at V came to 4 bases and at J to 1 base, leaving 6 bases not matched to a gene. This CDR3 is CASSGAGLAVNTGELFF. For the CDR3, the DNA is TGCGCCAGCAGCGGCGCGGGACTAGCGGTGAACACCGGGGAGCTGTTTTTT.

The rearrangement links TRBV5-1 to TRBJ2-3; weak D call: TRBD1 (6 bases). Trimming took off 4 bases at V and 0 bases at J, with 18 bases between the two ends. This CDR3 has 17 residues. Germline assignment: CDR1 SGHRS and CDR2 YFSETQ. DNA of the CDR3: TGCGCCAGCAGCGCCAGAACAGGGACCACTAGCACAGATACGCAGTATTTT. This sequence encodes CASSARTGTTSTDTQYF.

J is TRBJ2-7 and V is TRBV5-8; 10 nucleotides match TRBD2. Germline-derived CDR1 and CDR2 are SGHTS and YDEGEE. Trimming took 2 bases from V and 5 from J; bases not matched to a gene: 7. CDR3 length equals 15 residues. The CDR3 region is CASSLGTSAFNEQYF. CDR3 sequence (DNA): TGTGCCAGCAGCTTAGGGACTAGCGCATTCAACGAGCAGTACTTC.